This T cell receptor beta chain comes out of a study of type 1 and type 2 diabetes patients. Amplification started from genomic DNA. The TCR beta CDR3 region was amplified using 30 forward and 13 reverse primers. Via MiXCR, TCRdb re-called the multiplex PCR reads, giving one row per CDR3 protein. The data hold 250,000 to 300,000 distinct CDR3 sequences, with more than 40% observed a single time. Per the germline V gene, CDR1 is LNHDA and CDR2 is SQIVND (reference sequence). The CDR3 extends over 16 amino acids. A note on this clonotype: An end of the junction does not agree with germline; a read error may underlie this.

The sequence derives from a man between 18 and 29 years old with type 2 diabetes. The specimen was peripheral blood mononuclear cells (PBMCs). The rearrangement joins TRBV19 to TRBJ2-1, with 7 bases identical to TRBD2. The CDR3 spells CASKLGPSGGYNKQFF. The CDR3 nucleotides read TGTGCCAGTAAATTAGGCCCTAGCGGAGGATACAATAAGCAGTTCTTC.